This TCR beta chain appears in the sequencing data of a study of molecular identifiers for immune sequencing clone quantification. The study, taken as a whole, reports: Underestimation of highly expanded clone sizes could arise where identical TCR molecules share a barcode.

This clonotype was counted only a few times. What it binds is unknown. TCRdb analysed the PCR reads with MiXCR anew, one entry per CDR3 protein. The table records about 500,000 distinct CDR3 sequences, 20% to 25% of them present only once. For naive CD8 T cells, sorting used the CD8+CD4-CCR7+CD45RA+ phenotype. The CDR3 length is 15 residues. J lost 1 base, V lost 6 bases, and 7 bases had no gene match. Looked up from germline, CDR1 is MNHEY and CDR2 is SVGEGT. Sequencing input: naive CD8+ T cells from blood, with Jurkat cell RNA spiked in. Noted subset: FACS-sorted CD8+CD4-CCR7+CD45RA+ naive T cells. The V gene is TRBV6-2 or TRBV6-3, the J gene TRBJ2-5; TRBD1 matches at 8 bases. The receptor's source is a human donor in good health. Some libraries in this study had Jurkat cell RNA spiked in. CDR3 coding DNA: TGTGCCAGCAGCTCGGACAGGGTAGTCCAAGAGACCCAGTACTTC. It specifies CASSSDRVVQETQYF.